The present T cell receptor beta chain was sequenced within a study of blood T cell repertoires in COVID-19. Produced via immunoSEQ multiplex PCR; TCRdb's table is partial and in-frame only. The repertoire includes more than 100,000 clones, less than 90% of them detected once, and 3.9% sits in the top ten. In germline, CDR1 is SGDLS, CDR2 YYNGEE. There are 17 residues in the CDR3. The V gene end was trimmed by 3 bases and the J gene end by 7 bases; junction bases not matched to a gene: 15. This clonotype originated in a woman between 25 and 40 years old who had recovered from COVID-19. The chain uses TRBV9 and TRBJ2-1; 8 bases are shared with TRBD2. The sample comprised PBMCs or T cells enriched from blood (not recorded which). CDR3 region: CASSAPTGTRVSNEQFF. CDR3 coding DNA: TGTGCCAGCAGCGCCCCCACCGGGACTAGGGTCTCAAATGAGCAGTTCTTC. Using reference TRBV9 and TRBJ2-1 for the parts outside the CDR3, the full variable domain is DSGVTQTPKHLITATGQRVTLRCSPRSGDLSVYWYQQSLDQGLQFLIQYYNGEERAKGNILERFSAQQFPDLHSELNLSSLELGDSALYFCASSAPTGTRVSNEQFFGPGTRLTVL.